A single sample gave rise to the 15 T cell receptor beta chains below, sequenced in a study of CD8+CD57+ T cells in acquired aplastic anemia. Template material for TCR beta VDJ and CDR3 profiling consisted of genomic DNA. MiXCR, run by TCRdb on the reads, gives a single entry per CDR3 protein. The table has about 190,000 distinct CDR3 sequences, approximately 50% seen once. Material for sequencing was sorted CD4+, CD8+, or CD8+CD57+ T cells (not recorded which) from PBMCs. These receptors came from a human donor in good health, serving as a control.

This sequence joins TRBV20-1 and TRBJ2-3, with TRBD2 matching 11 bases. Germline trimming cut 3 bases from V and 4 bases from J; bases unmatched to any gene: 6. Germline-derived CDR1 and CDR2 are DFQATT and SNEGSKA (reference sequence). This CDR3 has 15 amino acids. The CDR3 protein is CSARVSGGAPDTQYF. CDR3 nucleotide sequence: TGCAGTGCTAGGGTTAGCGGGGGGGCCCCAGATACGCAGTATTTT.

A remark on this clonotype: Relative to the germline gene, one junction end is altered; a read error may explain this. The genes are TRBV10-3 and TRBJ1-5, with 7 bases matching TRBD1. Germline CDR1 reads ENHRY; CDR2 reads SYGVKD. There are 17 residues in the CDR3. The CDR3 spells CASSRRYKGGGYQPQHF. DNA of the CDR3: TGTGCCAGCAGTAGACGATACAAAGGGGGCGGGTATCAGCCCCAGCATTTT.

The V gene is TRBV25-1, the J gene TRBJ1-1; 11 bases align to TRBD1. The germline gives CDR1 MGHDK, CDR2 SYGVNS. The CDR3 runs to 16 residues. With V trimmed by 5 bases and J by 5 bases, 10 bases remained unmatched. CDR3 protein: CASSLWGQGGKTEAFF. The CDR3 region has the DNA TGTGCCAGCAGTTTATGGGGACAGGGGGGAAAGACTGAAGCTTTCTTT.

Of note for this clonotype: Possible read error: a much larger clone is one base away. The chain carries TRBV18 and TRBJ1-6; D is ambiguous. Germline-derived CDR1 and CDR2 are KGHSH and LQKENI. The CDR3 covers 12 residues. CDR3 residues: CASSPYNSLLHF. The CDR3 region has the DNA TGTGCCAGCTCACCATATAATTCACTCCTCCACTTT.

With respect to this clonotype: The germline gene is not matched at one end of the junction; a read error may be the cause. The CDR3 is CANSQDHWGIGYTF. The CDR3 DNA follows: TGTGCCAACAGCCAAGATCATTGGGGGATTGGCTACACCTTC. The V gene is TRBV4-2, the J gene TRBJ1-2; possible D gene TRBD1, 5 bases. The CDR3 loop spans 14 amino acids. CDR1 and CDR2 (germline): LGHNA, YNFKEQ.

The rearrangement joins TRBV19 to TRBJ1-5; D gene uncertain. The CDR3 totals 15 residues. V dropped 5 bases and J dropped 4 bases, with 15 bases sitting between them. Germline V gene sequence: CDR1 LNHDA, CDR2 SQIVND (reference sequence). The CDR3, as DNA: TGTGCCAGTAGTCGGACGGTCGACGCAAATCAGCCCCAGCATTTT. Translation gives CASSRTVDANQPQHF.

V and J are TRBV6-2 or TRBV6-3 and TRBJ2-5; D is unresolved. Per germline, CDR1 MNHEY and CDR2 SVGEGT. CDR3 length equals 12 residues. V shed 6 bases and J shed 5 bases, with 10 bases lying between them. CDR3 in DNA: TGTGCCAGCAGCCCCGCGGCGGAGACCCAGTACTTC. Translating gives CASSPAAETQYF.

This clonotype was counted many times. The chain combines TRBV6-2 or TRBV6-3 with TRBJ1-2; D not certain. CDR3 length: 13 residues. CDR1 MNHEY and CDR2 SVGEGT come from the germline V gene. Between the trimmed V and J ends, which lost 2 bases and 0 bases, there was a span of 4 bases. In DNA, the CDR3 is TGTGCCAGCAGTTACACAGCTAACTATGGCTACACCTTC. It specifies CASSYTANYGYTF.

This clonotype was counted ten times or more. V usage is TRBV7-9 and J usage is TRBJ1-4; 11 bases are shared with TRBD1. Germline CDR1 and CDR2: SEHNR and FQNEAQ (reference sequence). After removal of 4 bases from V and 0 bases from J, the junction contained 10 bases not matched to a gene. This CDR3 is 19 amino acids long. The CDR3 region has the DNA TGTGCCAGCAGCTCCCCCCGGACAGGGGGCCAAGCAACTAATGAAAAACTGTTTTTT. Protein product: CASSSPRTGGQATNEKLFF. The complete variable domain, with remaining parts taken from reference TRBV7-9 and TRBJ1-4, reads DTGVSQNPRHKITKRGQNVTFRCDPISEHNRLYWYRQTLGQGPEFLTYFQNEAQLEKSRLLSDRFSAERPKGSFSTLEIQRTEQGDSAMYLCASSSPRTGGQATNEKLFFGSGTQLSVL.

With respect to this clonotype: A read error may produce the germline difference seen at one junction end. The rearrangement links TRBV4-3 to TRBJ1-3, with D unresolved. The CDR3 loop spans 17 amino acids. Looked up from germline, CDR1 is LGHNA and CDR2 is YSLEER. CDR3 amino acids: CASSPRGSADSGDTIYF. The CDR3 region has the DNA TGCGCCAGCAGCCCCCGAGGAAGCGCCGACTCTGGAGACACCATATATTTT.

This clonotype was detected many times. This chain links TRBV5-1 with TRBJ1-1; 7 bases are a match to TRBD1. V shed 0 bases, J shed 7 bases, and the junction held 9 bases outside the gene matches. Germline V gene sequence: CDR1 SGHRS, CDR2 YFSETQ. The CDR3 runs 15 residues. The CDR3: CASSLGGTGAYEAFF. CDR3 bases: TGCGCCAGCAGCTTGGGAGGCACAGGGGCGTATGAAGCTTTCTTT.

This clonotype was detected only a few times. This chain joins TRBV7-2 and TRBJ1-2; the D is unclear. V was trimmed by 2 bases and J by 8 bases, leaving 6 bases between them. The germline V gene encodes CDR1 SGHTA and CDR2 FQGNSA. The CDR3 has 11 amino acids. This chain's CDR3 is CASSLFGGYTF. The CDR3 region has the DNA TGTGCCAGCAGCTTATTCGGAGGCTACACCTTC. Full variable domain (missing parts from reference TRBV7-2 and TRBJ1-2): GAGVSQSPSNKVTEKGKDVELRCDPISGHTALYWYRQSLGQGLEFLIYFQGNSAPDKSGLPSDRFSAERTGGSVSTLTIQRTQQEDSAVYLCASSLFGGYTFGSGTRLTVV.

This clonotype was seen at least ten times. This chain joins TRBV10-3 and TRBJ1-6; D not certain. V shed 4 bases and J shed 1 base, with 11 bases lying between them. The germline V gene has CDR1 ENHRY and CDR2 SYGVKD. CDR3 length: 16 amino acids. CDR3 nucleotide sequence: TGTGCCATCAGTGCAGTCAGTAGATCCTATAATTCACCCCTCCACTTT. Protein sequence: CAISAVSRSYNSPLHF.

This clonotype was seen repeatedly, ten times or more. V gene TRBV5-1 combines with J gene TRBJ2-1, with D perhaps matching TRBD2 (7 bases). CDR1 is SGHRS and CDR2 is YFSETQ in the germline V gene. Trimming left V 5 bases short and J 4 bases short, with 16 bases between. The CDR3 is 15 amino acids. The CDR3 here is CASSPGAGAYNEQFF. The CDR3 DNA follows: TGCGCCAGCAGTCCGGGTGCGGGGGCATACAATGAGCAGTTCTTC.

Many counts were recorded for this clonotype. The chain carries TRBV5-1 and TRBJ2-5; tentatively, D is TRBD1 (5 bases). The CDR3 is 15 amino acids. Trimming removed 2 bases at V and 5 bases at J, with 16 bases between. Per germline, CDR1 SGHRS and CDR2 YFSETQ. CDR3 loop: CASSLWSQGFETQYF. In DNA, the CDR3 is TGCGCCAGCAGCTTATGGTCTCAGGGTTTCGAGACCCAGTACTTC.